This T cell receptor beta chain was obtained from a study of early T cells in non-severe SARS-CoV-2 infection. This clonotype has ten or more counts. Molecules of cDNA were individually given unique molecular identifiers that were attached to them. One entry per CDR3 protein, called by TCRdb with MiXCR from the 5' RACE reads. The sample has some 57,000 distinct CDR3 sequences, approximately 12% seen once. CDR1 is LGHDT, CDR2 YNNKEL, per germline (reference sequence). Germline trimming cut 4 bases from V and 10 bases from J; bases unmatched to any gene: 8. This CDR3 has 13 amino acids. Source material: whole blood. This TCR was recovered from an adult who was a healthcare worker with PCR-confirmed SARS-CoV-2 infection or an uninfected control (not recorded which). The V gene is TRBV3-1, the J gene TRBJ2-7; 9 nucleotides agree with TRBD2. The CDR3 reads CASSLGSSGTQYF. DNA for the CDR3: TGTGCCAGCAGCCTCGGTTCTAGCGGGACTCAGTACTTC.